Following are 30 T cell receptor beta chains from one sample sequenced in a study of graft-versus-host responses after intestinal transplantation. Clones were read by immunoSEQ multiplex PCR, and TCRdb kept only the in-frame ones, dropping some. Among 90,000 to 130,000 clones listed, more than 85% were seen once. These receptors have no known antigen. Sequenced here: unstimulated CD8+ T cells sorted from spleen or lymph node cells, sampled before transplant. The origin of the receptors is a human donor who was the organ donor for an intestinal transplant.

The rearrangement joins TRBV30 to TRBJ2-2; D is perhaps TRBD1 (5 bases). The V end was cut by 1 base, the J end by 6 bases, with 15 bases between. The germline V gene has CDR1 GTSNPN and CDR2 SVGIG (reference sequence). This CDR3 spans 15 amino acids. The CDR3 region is CAWSDRKLLAGELFF. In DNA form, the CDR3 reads TGTGCCTGGAGTGACAGGAAGTTATTAGCCGGGGAGCTGTTTTTT. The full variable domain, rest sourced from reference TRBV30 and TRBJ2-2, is SQTIHQWPATLVQPVGSPLSLECTVEGTSNPNLYWYRQAAGRGLQLLFYSVGIGQISSEVPQNLSASRPQDRQFILSSKKLLLSDSGFYLCAWSDRKLLAGELFFGEGSRLTVL.

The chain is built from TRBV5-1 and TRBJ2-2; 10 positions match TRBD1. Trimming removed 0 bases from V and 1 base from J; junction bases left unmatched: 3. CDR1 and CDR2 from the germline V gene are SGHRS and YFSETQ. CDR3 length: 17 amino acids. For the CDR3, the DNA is TGCGCCAGCAGCTTGGGGACAGGGGGAAAGAACACCGGGGAGCTGTTTTTT. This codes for CASSLGTGGKNTGELFF.

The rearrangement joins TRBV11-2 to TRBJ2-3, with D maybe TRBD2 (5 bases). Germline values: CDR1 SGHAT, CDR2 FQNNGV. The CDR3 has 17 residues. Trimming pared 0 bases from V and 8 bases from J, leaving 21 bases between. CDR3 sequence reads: CASSLDWRRLTRGTQYF. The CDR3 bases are TGTGCCAGCAGCTTAGATTGGAGGCGGCTCACCCGGGGTACGCAGTATTTT.

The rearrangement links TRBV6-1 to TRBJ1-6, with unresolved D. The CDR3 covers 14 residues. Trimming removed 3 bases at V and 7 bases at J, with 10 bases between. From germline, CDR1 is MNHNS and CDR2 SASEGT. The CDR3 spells CASSDLLSNSPLHF. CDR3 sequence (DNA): TGTGCCAGCAGTGATTTGCTAAGCAATTCACCCCTCCACTTT.

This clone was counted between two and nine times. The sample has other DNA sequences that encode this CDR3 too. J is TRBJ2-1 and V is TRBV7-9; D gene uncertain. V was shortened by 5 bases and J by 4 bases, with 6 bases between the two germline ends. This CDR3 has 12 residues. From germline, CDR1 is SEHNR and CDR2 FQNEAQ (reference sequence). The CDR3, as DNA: TGTGCCAGCAGCCCGACTTACAATGAGCAGTTCTTC. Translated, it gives CASSPTYNEQFF.

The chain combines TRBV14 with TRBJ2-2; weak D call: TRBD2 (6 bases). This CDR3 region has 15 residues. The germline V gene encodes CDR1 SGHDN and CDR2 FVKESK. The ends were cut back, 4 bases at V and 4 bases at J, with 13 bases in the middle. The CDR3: CASSLAVKGTGELFF. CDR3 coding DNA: TGTGCCAGCAGCCTAGCGGTCAAGGGCACCGGGGAGCTGTTTTTT.

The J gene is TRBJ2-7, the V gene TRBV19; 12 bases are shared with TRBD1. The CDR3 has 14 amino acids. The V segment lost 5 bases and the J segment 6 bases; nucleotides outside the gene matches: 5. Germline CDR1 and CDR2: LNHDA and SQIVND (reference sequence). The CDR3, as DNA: TGTGCCAGTAGTTTGGGACAGGGGGCGAGCGAGCAGTACTTC. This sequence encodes CASSLGQGASEQYF.

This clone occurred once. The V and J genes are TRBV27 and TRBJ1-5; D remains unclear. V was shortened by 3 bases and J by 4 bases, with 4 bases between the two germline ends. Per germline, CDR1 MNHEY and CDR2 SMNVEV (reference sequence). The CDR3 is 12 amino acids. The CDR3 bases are TGTGCCAGCAGTTTCCCTAATCAGCCCCAGCATTTT. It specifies CASSFPNQPQHF.

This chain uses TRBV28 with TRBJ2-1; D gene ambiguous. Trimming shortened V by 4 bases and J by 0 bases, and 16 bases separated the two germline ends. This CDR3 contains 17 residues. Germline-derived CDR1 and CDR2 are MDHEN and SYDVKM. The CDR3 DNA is TGTGCCAGCAGTTCCCCCTTAGAACCGAGCTCCTACAATGAGCAGTTCTTC. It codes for CASSSPLEPSSYNEQFF.

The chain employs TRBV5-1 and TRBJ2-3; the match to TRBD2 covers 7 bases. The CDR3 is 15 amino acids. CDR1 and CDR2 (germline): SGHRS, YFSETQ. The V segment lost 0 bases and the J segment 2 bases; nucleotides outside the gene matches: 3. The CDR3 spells CASSLGGRITDTQYF. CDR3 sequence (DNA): TGCGCCAGCAGCTTGGGCGGGAGAATCACAGATACGCAGTATTTT.

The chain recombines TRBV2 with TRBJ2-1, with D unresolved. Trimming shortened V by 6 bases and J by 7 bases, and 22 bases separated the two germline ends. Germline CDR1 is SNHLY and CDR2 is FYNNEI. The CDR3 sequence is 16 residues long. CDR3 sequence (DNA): TGTGCCAGCAGAGGCGGTCCCACTCTTAAAGGGAATGAGCAGTTCTTC. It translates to CASRGGPTLKGNEQFF.

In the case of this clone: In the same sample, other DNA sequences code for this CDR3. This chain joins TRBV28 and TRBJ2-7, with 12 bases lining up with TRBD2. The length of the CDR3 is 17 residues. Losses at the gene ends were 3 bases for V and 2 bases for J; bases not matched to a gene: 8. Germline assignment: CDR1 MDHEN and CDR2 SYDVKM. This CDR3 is CASSFGLAGLEAYEQYF. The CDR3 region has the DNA TGTGCCAGCAGTTTCGGACTAGCGGGGCTGGAGGCCTACGAGCAGTACTTC.

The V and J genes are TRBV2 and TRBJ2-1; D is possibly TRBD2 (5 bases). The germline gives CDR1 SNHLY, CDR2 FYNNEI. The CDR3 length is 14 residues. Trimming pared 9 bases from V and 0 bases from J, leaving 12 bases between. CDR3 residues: CARYSVNSYNEQFF. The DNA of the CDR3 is TGTGCCAGATATAGCGTCAACTCCTACAATGAGCAGTTCTTC.

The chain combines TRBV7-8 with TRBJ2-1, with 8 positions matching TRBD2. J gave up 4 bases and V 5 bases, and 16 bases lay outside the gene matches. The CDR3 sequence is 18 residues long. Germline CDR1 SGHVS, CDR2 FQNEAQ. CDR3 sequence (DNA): TGTGCCAGCAGCCTAGGGACTAGTGAGCCCCGAAAATACAATGAGCAGTTCTTC. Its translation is CASSLGTSEPRKYNEQFF.

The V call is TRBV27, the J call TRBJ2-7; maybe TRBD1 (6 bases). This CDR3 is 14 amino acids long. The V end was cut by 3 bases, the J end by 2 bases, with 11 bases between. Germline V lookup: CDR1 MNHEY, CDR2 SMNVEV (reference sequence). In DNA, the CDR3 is TGTGCCAGCAGTTTCGGACAGATACCCTACGAGCAGTACTTC. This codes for CASSFGQIPYEQYF.

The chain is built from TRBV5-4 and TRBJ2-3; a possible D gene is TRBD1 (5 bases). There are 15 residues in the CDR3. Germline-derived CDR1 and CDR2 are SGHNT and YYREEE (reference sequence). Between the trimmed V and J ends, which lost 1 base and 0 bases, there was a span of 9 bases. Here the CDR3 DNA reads TGTGCCAGCAGCTTGACAGGCTATAGCACAGATACGCAGTATTTT. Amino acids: CASSLTGYSTDTQYF.

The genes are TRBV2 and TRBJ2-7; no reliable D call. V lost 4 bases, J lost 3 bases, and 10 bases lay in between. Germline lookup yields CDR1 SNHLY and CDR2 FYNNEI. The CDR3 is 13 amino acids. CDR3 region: CASSVSFDYEQYF. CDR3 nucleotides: TGTGCCAGCAGTGTCAGCTTTGACTACGAGCAGTACTTC.

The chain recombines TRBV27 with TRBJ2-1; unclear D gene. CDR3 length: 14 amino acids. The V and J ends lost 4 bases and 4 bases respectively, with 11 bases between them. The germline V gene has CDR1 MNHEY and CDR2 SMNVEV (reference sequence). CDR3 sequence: CASSSEGEYNEQFF. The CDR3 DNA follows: TGTGCCAGCAGTTCAGAAGGAGAGTACAATGAGCAGTTCTTC.

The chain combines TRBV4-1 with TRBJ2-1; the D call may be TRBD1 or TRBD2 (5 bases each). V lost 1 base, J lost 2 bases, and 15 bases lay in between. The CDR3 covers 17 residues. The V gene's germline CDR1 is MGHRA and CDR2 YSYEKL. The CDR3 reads CASSQVRDLIPYNEQFF. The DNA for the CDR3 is TGCGCCAGCAGCCAAGTTCGGGACCTCATACCCTACAATGAGCAGTTCTTC.

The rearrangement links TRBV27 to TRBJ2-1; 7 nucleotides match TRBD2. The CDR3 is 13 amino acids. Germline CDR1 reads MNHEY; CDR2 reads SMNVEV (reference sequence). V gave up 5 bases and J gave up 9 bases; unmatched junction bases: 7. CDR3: CASSPLWGGEQFF. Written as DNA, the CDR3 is TGTGCCAGCAGTCCCTTGTGGGGGGGTGAGCAGTTCTTC.

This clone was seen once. CDR3 residues: CASAYYPTDRRSYNSPLHF. CDR3 nucleotide sequence: TGCGCCAGTGCATATTACCCGACGGACAGACGCTCCTATAATTCACCCCTCCACTTT. The chain carries TRBV23-1 and TRBJ1-6, with TRBD1 as a possible D gene (6 bases). TRBV23-1 is known as an ORF, though its function is uncertain. Trimming shortened V by 9 bases and J by 0 bases, and 24 bases separated the two germline ends. The length of the CDR3 is 19 residues.

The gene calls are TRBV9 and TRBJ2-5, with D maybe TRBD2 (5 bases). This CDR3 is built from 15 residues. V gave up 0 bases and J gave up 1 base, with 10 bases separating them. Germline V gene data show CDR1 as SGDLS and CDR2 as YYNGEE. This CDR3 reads CASSVEGSVQETQYF. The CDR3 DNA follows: TGTGCCAGCAGCGTAGAGGGTAGCGTCCAAGAGACCCAGTACTTC.

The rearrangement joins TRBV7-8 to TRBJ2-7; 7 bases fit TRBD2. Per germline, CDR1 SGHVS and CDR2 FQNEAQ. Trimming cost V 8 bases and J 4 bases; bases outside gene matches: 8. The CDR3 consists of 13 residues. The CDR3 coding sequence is TGTGCCAGCTCCCCTAGCGGACGTTACGAGCAGTACTTC. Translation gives CASSPSGRYEQYF.

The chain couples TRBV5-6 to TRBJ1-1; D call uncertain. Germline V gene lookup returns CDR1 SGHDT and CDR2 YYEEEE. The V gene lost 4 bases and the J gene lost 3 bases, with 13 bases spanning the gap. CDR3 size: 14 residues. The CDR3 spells CASSPSWLHTEAFF. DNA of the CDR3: TGTGCCAGCAGCCCCTCTTGGCTTCACACTGAAGCTTTCTTT.

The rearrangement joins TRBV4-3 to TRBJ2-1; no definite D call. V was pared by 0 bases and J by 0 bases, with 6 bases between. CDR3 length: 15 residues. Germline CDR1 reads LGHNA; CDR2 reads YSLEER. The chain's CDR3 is CASSQEHNSYNEQFF. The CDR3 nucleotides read TGCGCCAGCAGCCAAGAACATAACTCCTACAATGAGCAGTTCTTC.

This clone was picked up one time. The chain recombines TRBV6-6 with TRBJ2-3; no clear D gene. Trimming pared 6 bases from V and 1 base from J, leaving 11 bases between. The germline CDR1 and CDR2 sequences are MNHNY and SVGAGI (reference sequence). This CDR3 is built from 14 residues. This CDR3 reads CASSPQQGTDTQYF. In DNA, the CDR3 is TGTGCCAGCAGCCCCCAGCAGGGCACAGATACGCAGTATTTT.

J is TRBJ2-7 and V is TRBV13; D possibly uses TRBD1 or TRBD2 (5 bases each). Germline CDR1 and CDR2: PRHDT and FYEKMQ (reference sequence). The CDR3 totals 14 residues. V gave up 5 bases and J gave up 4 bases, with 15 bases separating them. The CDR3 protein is CASSQRDPSYEQYF. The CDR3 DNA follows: TGTGCCAGCAGCCAAAGGGACCCAAGTTACGAGCAGTACTTC. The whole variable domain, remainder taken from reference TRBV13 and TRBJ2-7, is AAGVIQSPRHLIKEKRETATLKCYPIPRHDTVYWYQQGPGQDPQFLISFYEKMQSDKGSIPDRFSAQQFSDYHSELNMSSLELGDSALYFCASSQRDPSYEQYFGPGTRLTVT.

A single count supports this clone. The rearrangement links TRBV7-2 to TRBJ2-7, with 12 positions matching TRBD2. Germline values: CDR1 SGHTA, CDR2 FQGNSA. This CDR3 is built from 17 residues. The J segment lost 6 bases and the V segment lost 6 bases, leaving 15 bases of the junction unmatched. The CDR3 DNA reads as TGTGCCAGCAGATCAACCGGGACTAGCGGGCGTTCACGCGAGCAGTACTTC. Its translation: CASRSTGTSGRSREQYF.

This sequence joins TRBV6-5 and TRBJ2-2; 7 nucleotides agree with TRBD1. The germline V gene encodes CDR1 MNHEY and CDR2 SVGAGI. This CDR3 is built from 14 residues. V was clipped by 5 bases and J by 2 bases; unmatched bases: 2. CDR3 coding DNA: TGTGCCAGCAGTCGACAGGGAAACACCGGGGAGCTGTTTTTT. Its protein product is CASSRQGNTGELFF.

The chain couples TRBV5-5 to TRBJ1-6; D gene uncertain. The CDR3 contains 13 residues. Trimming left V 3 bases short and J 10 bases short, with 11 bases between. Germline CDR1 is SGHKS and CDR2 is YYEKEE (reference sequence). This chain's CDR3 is CASSSTPGSPLHF. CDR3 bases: TGTGCCAGCAGCTCGACTCCTGGCTCACCCCTCCACTTT.